A single TCR beta chain is shown here with its context. Its target antigen remains unknown. Per-base qualities were not stored, and no clone one base away is much larger. The trial excluded patients who had a history of autoimmune disease or were on systemic immunosuppression. In every dose cohort, peripheral blood was drawn for TCR sequencing at baseline, cycle 4 day 1, and cycle 7 day 1. The samples were taken from a phase I, first-in-human, multicenter, open-label dose-escalation trial of ivuxolimab. The trial enrolled adults with locally advanced or metastatic head and neck squamous cell, hepatocellular, melanoma or renal cell carcinoma. Before TCR sequencing, CD4+ T cells and CD8+ T cells were sorted from peripheral blood as separate populations. This record comes from a study of OX40 agonist ivuxolimab in advanced cancers. Concerning the study at large: Ivuxolimab was an agonistic, fully human IgG2 monoclonal antibody directed against OX40 (CD134), a costimulatory receptor. Intravenous ivuxolimab was administered to patients every 2 weeks at six dose levels: 0.01, 0.1, 0.3, 1.5, 3 and 10 mg/kg. Among the approximately 50 dose-escalation patients, some 20 had hepatocellular carcinoma, 15 melanoma, 9 renal cell carcinoma and 9 head and neck cancer. The dose-escalation cohort was about 87% male with a mean age of roughly 62 years, ranging from 23 to 79. Prior anti-PD-1, anti-PD-L1 or anti-CTLA-4 therapy was permitted, and checkpoint inhibitors had been received by roughly 40% of dose-escalation patients. Partial responses occurred in three dose-escalation patients: two with cutaneous melanoma and one with hepatocellular carcinoma. The purpose of peripheral TCRbeta sequencing was to test whether ivuxolimab changed TCR sequence diversity and led to clonal T-cell expansion. The paper covers the monotherapy dose-escalation part of the phase I ivuxolimab trial, which included N ≈ 50 patients. What the work shows at the level of the full study, not this receptor alone: On average, CD8+ T cells showed more expanded clones than CD4+ T cells after ivuxolimab. In partial responders in the 0.1-3.0 mg/kg groups, normalized peripheral clonal expansion was found to be among the lowest, especially among CD8+ T cells. At doses of 0.1 to 3.0 mg/kg, clonal expansion of both CD4+ and CD8+ T cells in blood was seen between baseline and week 6. Low levels of normalized T-cell clonal expansion were also seen in some patients who did not respond. Antigen specificity was not determined for the clonally expanded peripheral T cells.

V loses 5 bases, J loses 0 bases, and the germline ends lie 11 bases apart. The CDR3 has 15 amino acids, counting the end cysteine and phenylalanine. The entry retains the CDR3 DNA only, 45 bases that are in frame from base 1. The germline V gene provides CDR1 MGHRA and CDR2 YSYEKL. For sequencing of the TCRbeta CDR3 region, genomic DNA was extracted from the sorted cells. The immunoSEQ Assay was used for sequencing of TCRbeta CDR3 regions. Entries here come from immuneACCESS through TCRdb and include only in-frame sequences with V and J called. Some clones fail to appear in such tables; in the studies checked, an unresolved V gene covers under half of the shortfall, and the cause of the remainder is unknown. Recorded for this sample are 65,000 to 85,000 clones; 92% of them occurred a single time. The top ten constitute more than 7.5% of the sample.

The receptor was derived from an adult with an advanced solid tumor such as melanoma, head and neck, liver or kidney cancer. The rearrangement combines TRBV4-1 with TRBJ1-3, and perhaps TRBD1 as D gene, on 6 matching bases. Material: CD4+ or CD8+ T cells sorted from blood, obtained in a trial of the OX40 agonist ivuxolimab. The CDR3 loop reads CASSSRDTSGNTIYF. DNA sequence: TGCGCCAGCAGCTCCAGGGACACCTCTGGAAACACCATATATTTT.